The TCR beta chain described here comes from a study of blood T cell repertoires in COVID-19. Overall study context: Donors in the United States, Italy and Spain gave samples during acute or convalescent COVID-19.

Germline V gene lookup returns CDR1 SGHRS and CDR2 YFSETQ. Germline trimming cut 7 bases from V and 3 bases from J; bases unmatched to any gene: 12. The length of the CDR3 is 16 residues. In the original processing: Amplification of reference gene primers provided the estimated nucleated cell counts. TCRdb keeps only in-frame clones here, not all; method: immunoSEQ multiplex PCR. V, J and clone size were drawn from that table, and D and trimming were deduced from the DNA. This sample has about 99,000 clones, with around 84% found just once. The sequenced sample was peripheral blood. The rearrangement links TRBV5-1 to TRBJ1-4; TRBD1 agrees at 7 bases. The receptor's source is a woman aged 55-70 years in a cohort sampled during active or convalescent COVID-19. The chain's CDR3 is CASGNSPGQSNEKLFF. CDR3 in DNA: TGCGCCAGCGGGAATTCACCGGGACAGTCTAATGAAAAACTGTTTTTT.